The 27 T cell receptor beta chains below were found in one sample sequenced in a study of blood T cell repertoires in COVID-19. Data came from immunoSEQ multiplex PCR; TCRdb stores just in-frame clones and leaves some out. The sample shows about 120,000 clones, approximately 87% of them seen only once. Sequencing was done on a sample of peripheral blood. These receptors were taken from a man aged 25 to 40 with acute or convalescent COVID-19.

The chain is built from TRBV12-3 or TRBV12-4 and TRBJ1-2, with TRBD1 matching over 7 bases. The V and J ends lost 3 bases and 7 bases, in that order; junction bases with no gene match: 2. The CDR3 is 12 amino acids. The CDR3 DNA reads as TGTGCCAGCAGTTTGGACAGGTTTGGCTACACCTTC. Encoded protein: CASSLDRFGYTF.

The gene calls are TRBV19 and TRBJ1-4; tentative D call: TRBD1 (5 bases). Germline loops: CDR1 LNHDA, CDR2 SQIVND (reference sequence). V shed 3 bases and J shed 6 bases, with 11 bases lying between them. The length of the CDR3 is 14 residues. The CDR3 DNA reads as TGTGCCAGTAGTATCGGCAGGGAACATGAAAAACTGTTTTTT. Protein sequence: CASSIGREHEKLFF.

V and J are TRBV30 and TRBJ2-1; TRBD2 matches at 7 bases. Germline V lookup: CDR1 GTSNPN, CDR2 SVGIG (reference sequence). The length of the CDR3 is 15 residues. Trimming removed 0 bases from V and 4 bases from J; junction bases left unmatched: 6. For the CDR3, the DNA is TGTGCCTGGAGTGTAGGCCAGCGGGGTTACAATGAGCAGTTCTTC. This translates into CAWSVGQRGYNEQFF.

V and J are TRBV4-1 and TRBJ2-1; D might be TRBD1 (6 bases). The germline V and J ends were trimmed by 0 bases and 4 bases, with 13 bases remaining between them. Germline V gene lookup returns CDR1 MGHRA and CDR2 YSYEKL. This CDR3 has 16 residues. The CDR3 sequence: CASSQEDSLSYNEQFF. CDR3 nucleotides: TGCGCCAGCAGCCAAGAGGACAGCCTTTCTTACAATGAGCAGTTCTTC.

To note about this clone: Other DNA variants within this sample encode the same CDR3. This chain uses TRBV30 with TRBJ1-5; possible D gene TRBD1, 5 bases. Germline CDR1 GTSNPN, CDR2 SVGIG (reference sequence). The V end was cut by 5 bases, the J end by 3 bases, with 11 bases between. The CDR3 sequence is 13 residues long. CDR3 bases: TGTGCCTGGTCCGGACAAGACAATCAGCCCCAGCATTTT. Protein product: CAWSGQDNQPQHF. Based on the CDR3 plus reference TRBV30 and TRBJ1-5, the full variable domain is SQTIHQWPATLVQPVGSPLSLECTVEGTSNPNLYWYRQAAGRGLQLLFYSVGIGQISSEVPQNLSASRPQDRQFILSSKKLLLSDSGFYLCAWSGQDNQPQHFGDGTRLSIL.

The chain is built from TRBV6-2 or TRBV6-3 and TRBJ1-1; 9 nucleotides line up with TRBD1. The CDR3 runs 17 residues. Per the germline V gene, CDR1 is MNHEY and CDR2 is SVGEGT. V trimming: 0 bases; J trimming: 3 bases; junction bases outside the gene matches: 8. The CDR3 DNA sequence: TGTGCCAGCAGTTACTCGGGCCGGGACAGGGCGTACACTGAAGCTTTCTTT. Amino acid sequence: CASSYSGRDRAYTEAFF.

The chain joins TRBV4-1 to TRBJ1-2, with TRBD1 matching 7 bases. The length of the CDR3 is 15 residues. The V gene's germline CDR1 is MGHRA and CDR2 YSYEKL. The ends lost 4 bases at V and 6 bases at J; junction bases unmatched: 11. The CDR3 here is CASSPQEGASHGYTF. The DNA of the CDR3 is TGCGCCAGCAGCCCCCAGGAGGGGGCGAGCCATGGCTACACCTTC.

The chain couples TRBV6-6 to TRBJ1-6, with no clear D. The CDR3 spans 15 residues. In germline, CDR1 is MNHNY, CDR2 SVGAGI (reference sequence). V lost 3 bases and J lost 6, with 12 bases in between. The CDR3 spells CASSYGYGVNSPLHF. CDR3 in DNA: TGTGCCAGCAGTTATGGTTACGGGGTTAATTCACCCCTCCACTTT.

This clone was picked up one time. The chain carries TRBV6-5 and TRBJ1-5, with 8 bases that match TRBD1. The CDR3 covers 14 residues. Trimming removed 8 bases from V and 6 bases from J; junction bases left unmatched: 9. CDR1 MNHEY and CDR2 SVGAGI come from the germline V gene. Here the CDR3 reads CASRRGTGGQPQHF. For the CDR3, the DNA is TGTGCCAGCCGACGGGGAACAGGGGGTCAGCCCCAGCATTTT.

V gene TRBV6-6 combines with J gene TRBJ2-7, with TRBD2 as a possible D gene (5 bases). This CDR3 has 14 residues. The V gene's germline CDR1 is MNHNY and CDR2 SVGAGI (reference sequence). Trimming pared 0 bases from V and 6 bases from J, leaving 12 bases between. In nucleotides, the CDR3 is TGTGCCAGCAGTTACTCGATGGAGGCCGGCGAGCAGTACGTC. Its protein is CASSYSMEAGEQYV.

This rearrangement joins TRBV6-1 to TRBJ2-7; 7 nucleotides match TRBD2. The junction had 3 bases not matched to a gene; V was cut back by 3 bases and J by 4 bases. The germline gives CDR1 MNHNS, CDR2 SASEGT. The CDR3 is 13 residues long. Here the CDR3 DNA reads TGTGCCAGCAGTGAGCCCGGGGGGTACGAGCAGTACGTC. This translates into CASSEPGGYEQYV.

The chain combines TRBV27 with TRBJ1-4; 8 bases agree with TRBD1. There are 14 residues in the CDR3. The J segment lost 10 bases and the V segment lost 4 bases, leaving 8 bases of the junction unmatched. Germline values: CDR1 MNHEY, CDR2 SMNVEV (reference sequence). Here the CDR3 reads CASSSGQGRRKLFF. Written as DNA, the CDR3 is TGTGCCAGCAGTTCTGGACAGGGTAGGCGAAAACTGTTTTTT.

The CDR3 DNA is TGTGCCAGCAGTCCGGACGACAGGCTCATGGGGCCCGGCCGCTACACCTTC. It translates to CASSPDDRLMGPGRYTF. V is TRBV27 and J is TRBJ1-2; tentative D call: TRBD1 (6 bases). The CDR3 sequence is 17 residues long. V lost 5 bases and J 9 bases, leaving 28 bases between the germline ends. The V gene's germline CDR1 is MNHEY and CDR2 SMNVEV (reference sequence).

J is TRBJ2-7 and V is TRBV28; the match to TRBD1 covers 7 bases. This CDR3 has 15 amino acids. CDR1 and CDR2 (germline): MDHEN, SYDVKM. Trimming cost V 2 bases and J 1 base; bases outside gene matches: 5. In nucleotides, the CDR3 is TGTGCCAGCAGTTTAGGGGGACAGAGTTCCTACGAGCAGTACTTC. Translating gives CASSLGGQSSYEQYF.

The rearrangement links TRBV18 to TRBJ1-1, with TRBD1 matching over 7 bases. The junction had 10 bases not matched to a gene; V was cut back by 6 bases and J by 3 bases. The germline V gene encodes CDR1 KGHSH and CDR2 LQKENI. CDR3 length: 15 residues. Written as DNA, the CDR3 is TGTGCCAGCTCGCGCTATGGGACAGCAGACACTGAAGCTTTCTTT. Encoded protein: CASSRYGTADTEAFF. The full variable domain, completed using reference TRBV18 and TRBJ1-1, is NAGVMQNPRHLVRRRGQEARLRCSPMKGHSHVYWYRQLPEEGLKFMVYLQKENIIDESGMPKERFSAEFPKEGPSILRIQQVVRGDSAAYFCASSRYGTADTEAFFGQGTRLTVV.

This clone turned up a few times. The chain uses TRBV7-9 and TRBJ2-3; 11 bases align to TRBD2. This CDR3 has 17 residues. Germline CDR1 is SEHNR and CDR2 is FQNEAQ (reference sequence). V was pared by 5 bases and J by 0 bases, with 7 bases of the junction left unmatched. The CDR3 reads CASSPPRLAGSTDTQYF. DNA of the CDR3: TGTGCCAGCAGCCCCCCTCGACTAGCGGGAAGCACAGATACGCAGTATTTT.

This clone was picked up a small number of times. The chain combines TRBV6-5 with TRBJ2-7; 10 bases fit TRBD2. J gave up 7 bases and V 10 bases, and 13 bases lay outside the gene matches. Germline V gene lookup returns CDR1 MNHEY and CDR2 SVGAGI. The CDR3 spans 14 residues. The CDR3 sequence is CATKTTSGAWEQYF. The CDR3 DNA reads TGTGCCACTAAAACCACTAGCGGGGCTTGGGAGCAGTACTTC.

This chain's CDR3 is CASSRRDRPYSYEQYF. CDR3 sequence (DNA): TGTGCCAGTAGCCGTCGGGACAGGCCTTATTCCTACGAGCAGTACTTC. The rearrangement links TRBV19 to TRBJ2-7; 8 nucleotides match TRBD1. V was clipped by 6 bases and J by 1 base; unmatched bases: 11. The CDR3 covers 16 residues. Germline V gene data show CDR1 as LNHDA and CDR2 as SQIVND (reference sequence). Using reference TRBV19 and TRBJ2-7 for the parts outside the CDR3, the full variable domain is DGGITQSPKYLFRKEGQNVTLSCEQNLNHDAMYWYRQDPGQGLRLIYYSQIVNDFQKGDIAEGYSVSREKKESFPLTVTSAQKNPTAFYLCASSRRDRPYSYEQYFGPGTRLTVT.

The chain employs TRBV9 and TRBJ1-6; TRBD1 is a possible D gene (6 bases). Germline assignment: CDR1 SGDLS and CDR2 YYNGEE. The CDR3 sequence is 13 residues long. The V end was cut by 4 bases, the J end by 13 bases, with 15 bases between. The CDR3 DNA follows: TGTGCCAGCAGCTTAACAGGGTCTGGGCCCCTCCACTTT. It specifies CASSLTGSGPLHF.

The chain links TRBV9 to TRBJ2-2; 7 bases match TRBD2. Germline assignment: CDR1 SGDLS and CDR2 YYNGEE. The CDR3 is 15 residues long. With 4 bases clipped from V and 6 bases from J, the junction kept 9 bases outside the gene matches. The CDR3 coding sequence is TGTGCCAGCAGCAACTCCGGGGGGAGCGCCGGGGAGCTGTTTTTT. This gives the protein CASSNSGGSAGELFF.

The CDR3 reads CASSDGGLRNTIYF. The CDR3, as DNA: TGTGCCAGCAGCGACGGGGGTCTACGAAACACCATATATTTT. V and J are TRBV9 and TRBJ1-3; D perhaps matches TRBD1 (5 bases). The CDR3 extends over 14 amino acids. From germline, CDR1 is SGDLS and CDR2 YYNGEE. V gave up 3 bases and J gave up 5 bases, with 12 bases separating them. Full variable domain (missing parts from reference TRBV9 and TRBJ1-3): DSGVTQTPKHLITATGQRVTLRCSPRSGDLSVYWYQQSLDQGLQFLIQYYNGEERAKGNILERFSAQQFPDLHSELNLSSLELGDSALYFCASSDGGLRNTIYFGEGSWLTVV.

About this clone itself: An end of the junction does not agree with germline; a read error may underlie this. V gene TRBV7-9 combines with J gene TRBJ1-1; a weak D match, TRBD1 (5 bases). The CDR3 has 12 residues. The germline CDR1 and CDR2 sequences are SEHNR and FQNEAQ (reference sequence). This CDR3 is CASSTTAGFLPF. CDR3 nucleotides: TGTGCCAGCAGTACGACAGCAGGGTTTCTTCCCTTT. The whole variable domain, filled in from reference TRBV7-9 and TRBJ1-1, reads DTGVSQNPRHKITKRGQNVTFRCDPISEHNRLYWYRQTLGQGPEFLTYFQNEAQLEKSRLLSDRFSAERPKGSFSTLEIQRTEQGDSAMYLCASSTTAGFLPFGQGTRLTVV.

The chain recombines TRBV18 with TRBJ1-3, with TRBD1 as a possible D gene (5 bases). CDR3 length: 17 amino acids. Germline loops: CDR1 KGHSH, CDR2 LQKENI. Trimming left V 4 bases short and J 0 bases short, with 16 bases between. The CDR3 spells CASSRTTPRNSGNTIYF. The CDR3 DNA reads as TGTGCCAGCTCACGGACAACCCCCAGAAACTCTGGAAACACCATATATTTT.

The rearrangement joins TRBV7-8 to TRBJ1-2; TRBD1 aligns across 10 bases. Germline CDR1 is SGHVS and CDR2 is FQNEAQ. With 1 base clipped from V and 4 bases from J, the junction kept 9 bases outside the gene matches. CDR3 length equals 17 residues. The CDR3 DNA follows: TGTGCCAGCAGCTTAGGAGACAGGGGGCCCTTGTCCTATGGCTACACCTTC. The encoded protein is CASSLGDRGPLSYGYTF.

This clone was picked up a small number of times. The rearrangement joins TRBV11-1 to TRBJ1-1; maybe TRBD1 (5 bases). Germline CDR1 and CDR2: SGHAT and FQDESV (reference sequence). V gave up 3 bases and J gave up 4 bases, with 12 bases separating them. The CDR3 is 14 amino acids. The CDR3 protein is CASSLGGPSTEAFF. The CDR3 nucleotides read TGTGCCAGCAGCTTGGGGGGTCCTAGCACTGAAGCTTTCTTT.

This rearrangement joins TRBV5-8 to TRBJ2-7, with 10 bases aligning to TRBD1. The length of the CDR3 is 14 residues. V shed 4 bases and J 7 bases; nucleotides not matched to a gene: 8. Germline V gene sequence: CDR1 SGHTS, CDR2 YDEGEE. The CDR3 loop reads CASSLGTGVREQYV. The DNA for the CDR3 is TGTGCCAGCAGCCTCGGGACAGGGGTTCGGGAGCAGTACGTC.

This clone appeared a few times. This chain joins TRBV5-6 and TRBJ1-5; TRBD1 might be the D (5 bases). With 0 bases removed from V and 0 bases from J, the gap between germline ends came to 13 bases. CDR1 and CDR2 (germline): SGHDT, YYEEEE. CDR3 size: 17 residues. The CDR3 nucleotides are TGTGCCAGCAGCTTGGCTGTGACAGCCTATAGCAATCAGCCCCAGCATTTT. As protein: CASSLAVTAYSNQPQHF.